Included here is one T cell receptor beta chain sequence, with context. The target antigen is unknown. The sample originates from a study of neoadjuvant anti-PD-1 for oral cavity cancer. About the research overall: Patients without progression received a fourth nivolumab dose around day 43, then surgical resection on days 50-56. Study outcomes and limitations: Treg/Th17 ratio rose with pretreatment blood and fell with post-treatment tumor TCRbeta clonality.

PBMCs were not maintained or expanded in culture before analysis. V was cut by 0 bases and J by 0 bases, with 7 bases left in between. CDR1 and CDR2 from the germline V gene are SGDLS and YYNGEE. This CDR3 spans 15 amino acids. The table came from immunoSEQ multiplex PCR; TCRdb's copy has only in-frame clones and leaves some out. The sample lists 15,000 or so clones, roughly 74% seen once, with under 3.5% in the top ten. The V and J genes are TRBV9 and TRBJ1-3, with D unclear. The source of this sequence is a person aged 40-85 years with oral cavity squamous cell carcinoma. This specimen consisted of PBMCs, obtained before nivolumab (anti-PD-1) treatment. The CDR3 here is CASSVARGSGNTIYF. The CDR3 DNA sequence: TGTGCCAGCAGCGTAGCCAGAGGCTCTGGAAACACCATATATTTT. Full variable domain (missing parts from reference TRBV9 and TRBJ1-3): DSGVTQTPKHLITATGQRVTLRCSPRSGDLSVYWYQQSLDQGLQFLIQYYNGEERAKGNILERFSAQQFPDLHSELNLSSLELGDSALYFCASSVARGSGNTIYFGEGSWLTVV.